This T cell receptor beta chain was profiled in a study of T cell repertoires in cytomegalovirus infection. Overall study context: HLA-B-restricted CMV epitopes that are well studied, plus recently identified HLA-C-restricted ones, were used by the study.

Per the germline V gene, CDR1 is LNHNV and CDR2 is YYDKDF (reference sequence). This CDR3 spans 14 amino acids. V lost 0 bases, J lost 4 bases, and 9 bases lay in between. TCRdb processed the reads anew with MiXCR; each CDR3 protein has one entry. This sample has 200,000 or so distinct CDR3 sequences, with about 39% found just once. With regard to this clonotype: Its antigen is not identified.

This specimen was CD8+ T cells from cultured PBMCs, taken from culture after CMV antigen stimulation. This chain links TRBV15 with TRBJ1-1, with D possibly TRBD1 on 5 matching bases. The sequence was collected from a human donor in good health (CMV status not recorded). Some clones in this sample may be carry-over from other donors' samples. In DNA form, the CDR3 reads TGTGCCACCAGCAGAGATCCAGGGATCACTGAAGCTTTCTTT. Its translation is CATSRDPGITEAFF.